The following is a TCR beta chain sequence with its context. In germline, CDR1 is SGHRS, CDR2 YFSETQ. The ends were cut back, 0 bases at V and 0 bases at J, with 6 bases in the middle. The CDR3 extends over 14 amino acids. The data derive from a study of blood T cell repertoires in COVID-19. For the study at large: Nucleic acid was either cDNA or gDNA, and it came from T cells, B-cell-depleted T cells, or PBMCs.

In the authors' methods: Estimates of nucleated cell counts were drawn from the amplification of reference gene primers. Some clones are missing from TCRdb's copy, which holds only in-frame ones; the method was immunoSEQ multiplex PCR. V and J calls and clone size follow that table, whereas D and trimming were derived from the DNA. Found here are nearly 110,000 clones, around nine tenths of them singletons; the top ten hold roughly 1.2%. The specimen was peripheral blood. The TCR sequence derives from a woman aged 25 to 39 with acute or convalescent COVID-19. This chain connects TRBV5-1 to TRBJ1-1; tentative D call: TRBD1 (5 bases). The CDR3 DNA reads TGCGCCAGCAGCTTGGGGACATTGAACACTGAAGCTTTCTTT. Its protein is CASSLGTLNTEAFF. Full variable domain (remainder filled in from reference TRBV5-1 and TRBJ1-1): KAGVTQTPRYLIKTRGQQVTLSCSPISGHRSVSWYQQTPGQGLQFLFEYFSETQRNKGNFPGRFSGRQFSNSRSEMNVSTLELGDSALYLCASSLGTLNTEAFFGQGTRLTVV.